What follows are 12 T cell receptor beta chains derived from one specimen sequenced in a study of blood T cell repertoires in COVID-19. Using immunoSEQ multiplex PCR, the repertoire was profiled, and TCRdb retains in-frame clones only, with some absent. Of tens of thousands of clones listed, around four fifths were seen once; the top ten hold over 35%. Material: peripheral blood. These receptors were collected from a man of 80 years or more with active or convalescent COVID-19.

CDR3 DNA: TGTGCCAGCAGCTTAGAGGTGGGCCCGGGGGGCACAGATACGCAGTATTTT. Translation gives CASSLEVGPGGTDTQYF. The rearrangement links TRBV7-6 to TRBJ2-3, with a weak D call TRBD2 (6 bases). The CDR3 runs 17 residues. V was pared by 1 base and J by 1 base, with 15 bases between. Germline V gene lookup returns CDR1 SGHVS and CDR2 FNYEAQ.

The V and J genes are TRBV28 and TRBJ1-2, with D unresolved. CDR1 and CDR2 (germline): MDHEN, SYDVKM. This CDR3 has 12 amino acids. The V and J ends lost 6 bases and 8 bases respectively, with 13 bases between them. The CDR3 sequence: CASSPLVEGYTF. The CDR3 bases are TGTGCCAGCAGCCCGCTGGTAGAGGGCTACACCTTC.

This chain connects TRBV7-6 to TRBJ2-5, with 10 bases that match TRBD1. Germline loops: CDR1 SGHVS, CDR2 FNYEAQ. There are 17 residues in the CDR3. V trimming: 5 bases; J trimming: 6 bases; junction bases outside the gene matches: 15. CDR3: CASSPRGGQGIVKTQYF. The DNA of the CDR3 is TGTGCCAGCAGCCCAAGGGGGGGACAGGGGATAGTAAAGACCCAGTACTTC.

The V and J genes are TRBV7-3 and TRBJ2-1, with D perhaps TRBD2 (6 bases). Germline CDR1 and CDR2: SGHTA and FQGTGA. V lost 5 bases and J 0 bases, leaving 14 bases between the germline ends. This CDR3 has 16 amino acids. The CDR3 nucleotides are TGTGCCAGCAGCATCGGTGGGGGGAGCTCCTACAATGAGCAGTTCTTC. It translates to CASSIGGGSSYNEQFF.

This clone was counted a single time. The chain links TRBV29-1 to TRBJ2-6, with D perhaps matching TRBD2 (5 bases). With 6 bases removed from V and 6 bases from J, the gap between germline ends came to 12 bases. Germline CDR1 is SQVTM and CDR2 is ANQGSEA. This CDR3 comprises 13 residues. CDR3 region: CSVGENSANVLTF. The CDR3 region has the DNA TGCAGCGTCGGGGAGAATTCGGCCAACGTCCTGACTTTC.

This rearrangement joins TRBV18 to TRBJ1-2, with D hard to call. The CDR3 is 14 amino acids. The V end lost 0 bases, the J end lost 8 bases, and 13 bases lay between the germline ends. Germline values: CDR1 KGHSH, CDR2 LQKENI. CDR3 coding DNA: TGTGCCAGCTCACCACCCACCTCGAGCGGCGGCTACACCTTC. Residues: CASSPPTSSGGYTF.

V gene TRBV6-6 combines with J gene TRBJ1-5, with D perhaps matching TRBD1 (6 bases). Germline CDR1 reads MNHNY; CDR2 reads SVGAGI (reference sequence). The CDR3 is 15 residues long. V lost 7 bases and J lost 3, with 16 bases in between. Here the CDR3 reads CASNPGGANNQPQHF. CDR3 bases: TGTGCCAGCAACCCGGGGGGGGCTAACAATCAGCCCCAGCATTTT.

The V call is TRBV5-1, the J call TRBJ1-4; 7 bases map to TRBD1. Looked up from germline, CDR1 is SGHRS and CDR2 is YFSETQ. The trim removed 4 bases at V and 2 bases at J, leaving 5 bases unmatched. CDR3 length equals 15 residues. The CDR3 nucleotides read TGCGCCAGCAGCGACGGGACAGCGACTAATGAAAAACTGTTTTTT. Translating it yields CASSDGTATNEKLFF.

This chain uses TRBV19 with TRBJ2-3; 11 bases map to TRBD2. The CDR3 length is 18 residues. With V trimmed by 3 bases and J by 1 base, 9 bases remained unmatched. CDR1 and CDR2 from the germline V gene are LNHDA and SQIVND (reference sequence). CDR3 sequence reads: CASSIGGALAGGTDTQYF. The CDR3 DNA sequence: TGTGCCAGTAGTATCGGTGGTGCACTAGCGGGGGGCACAGATACGCAGTATTTT. Supplemented by reference TRBV19 and TRBJ2-3, the full variable domain reads DGGITQSPKYLFRKEGQNVTLSCEQNLNHDAMYWYRQDPGQGLRLIYYSQIVNDFQKGDIAEGYSVSREKKESFPLTVTSAQKNPTAFYLCASSIGGALAGGTDTQYFGPGTRLTVL.

J is TRBJ2-2 and V is TRBV27; TRBD2 matches at 10 bases. The V and J ends lost 5 bases and 4 bases, in that order; junction bases with no gene match: 7. The CDR3 loop spans 16 amino acids. Germline V CDR1 and CDR2: MNHEY, SMNVEV (reference sequence). CDR3 sequence: CASSQQGLAPTGELFF. As DNA, the CDR3 is TGTGCCAGCAGTCAACAGGGACTAGCGCCCACCGGGGAGCTGTTTTTT.

This sequence joins TRBV11-3 and TRBJ1-1; D possibly corresponds to TRBD1 (5 bases). The CDR3 covers 13 residues. V was pared by 3 bases and J by 5 bases, with 10 bases between. Germline CDR1 is SGHNT and CDR2 is YENEEA. The CDR3 DNA sequence: TGTGCCAGCAGCTTCGAGACAGAGACTGAAGCTTTCTTT. Translation: CASSFETETEAFF. Drawing the rest from reference TRBV11-3 and TRBJ1-1, the complete variable domain is EAGVVQSPRYKIIEKKQPVAFWCNPISGHNTLYWYLQNLGQGPELLIRYENEEAVDDSQLPKDRFSAERLKGVDSTLKIQPAELGDSAVYLCASSFETETEAFFGQGTRLTVV.

V and J are TRBV11-3 and TRBJ2-7; the match to TRBD2 covers 14 bases. Germline assignment: CDR1 SGHNT and CDR2 YENEEA. There are 15 residues in the CDR3. J lost 7 bases, V lost 5 bases, and 7 bases had no gene match. The CDR3 coding sequence is TGTGCCAGCAGCCCGGGACTAGCGGGAGTCCGGGAGCAGTACTTC. Amino acids: CASSPGLAGVREQYF.